This T cell receptor (beta chain) was identified during a study of blood T cell repertoires in COVID-19. Study information: There were acute and convalescent COVID-19 samples, and they came from the United States, Italy and Spain. PBMCs, B-cell-depleted T cells, or T cells provided the cDNA or gDNA that made up the material.

Trimming at V came to 7 bases and at J to 6 bases, leaving 5 bases not matched to a gene. The CDR3 has 14 residues. Looked up from germline, CDR1 is MNHEY and CDR2 is SVGAGI. Original processing methods: Reference gene primer amplification in the assay estimated nucleated cell counts. Here immunoSEQ multiplex PCR was the method, and the copy in TCRdb shows in-frame clones only, minus some. The DNA was the basis for D and trimming; V, J and clone size are from that table. The sample includes under 150,000 clones, over 65% of them seen just once. The receptor's source is a woman in her thirties or forties with acute or convalescent COVID-19. The rearrangement uses TRBV6-5 and TRBJ2-3; TRBD2 aligns across 12 bases. The sample taken for sequencing was peripheral blood. CDR3 bases: TGTGCCAGCAAGCTAGCGGGGGGGCCGGATACGCAGTATTTT. Amino acids: CASKLAGGPDTQYF.